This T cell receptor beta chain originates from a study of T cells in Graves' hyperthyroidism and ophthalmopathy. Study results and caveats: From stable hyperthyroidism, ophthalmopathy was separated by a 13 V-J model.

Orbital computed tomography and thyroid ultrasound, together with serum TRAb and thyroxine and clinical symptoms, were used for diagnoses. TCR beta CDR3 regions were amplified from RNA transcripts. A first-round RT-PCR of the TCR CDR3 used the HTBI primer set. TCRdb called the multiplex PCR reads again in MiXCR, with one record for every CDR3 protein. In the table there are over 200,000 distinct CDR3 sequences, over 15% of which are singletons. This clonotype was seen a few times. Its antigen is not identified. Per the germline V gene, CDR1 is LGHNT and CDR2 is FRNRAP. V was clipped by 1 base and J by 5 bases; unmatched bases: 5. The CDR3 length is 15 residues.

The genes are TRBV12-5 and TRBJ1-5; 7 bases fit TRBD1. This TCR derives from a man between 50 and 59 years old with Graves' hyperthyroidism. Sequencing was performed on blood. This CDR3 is CASGLGDSFYQPQHF. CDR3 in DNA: TGTGCTAGTGGTTTGGGGGACAGCTTTTATCAGCCCCAGCATTTT.